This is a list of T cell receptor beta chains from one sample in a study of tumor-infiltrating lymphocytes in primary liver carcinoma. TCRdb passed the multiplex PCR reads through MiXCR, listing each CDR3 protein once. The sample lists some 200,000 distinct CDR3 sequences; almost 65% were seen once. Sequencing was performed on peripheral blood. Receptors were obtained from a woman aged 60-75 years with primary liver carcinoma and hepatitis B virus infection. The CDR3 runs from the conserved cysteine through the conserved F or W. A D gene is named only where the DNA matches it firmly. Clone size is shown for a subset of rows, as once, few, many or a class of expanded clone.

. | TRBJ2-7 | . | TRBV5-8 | TGTGCCAGCAGCTTGCGATGGGGGGGCACCTACGAGCAGTACTTC | CASSLRWGGTYEQYF
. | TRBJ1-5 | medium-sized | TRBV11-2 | TGTGCCAGCAGCTTAACGAACAATCAGCCCCAGCATTTT | CASSLTNNQPQHF
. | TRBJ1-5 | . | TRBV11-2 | TGCGCCAGCAGCTTAGAAGGCAATCAGCCCGAGCATTTT | CASSLEGNQPEHF
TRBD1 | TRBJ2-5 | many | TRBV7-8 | TGTGCCGGTGCCGGACAGGTCCAAGAGACCCAGTACTTC | CAGAGQVQETQYF
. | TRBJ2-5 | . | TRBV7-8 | TGTCCCAGCAGCTTAGTCGTGTTCAGTGGGGAGACCCAGTACTTC | CPSSLVVFSGETQYF
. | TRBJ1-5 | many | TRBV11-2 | TGTGCCAGCAGCTTAGTGTTCCAGGGGAGAGGTAGCAATCAGCCCCAGCATTTT | CASSLVFQGRGSNQPQHF
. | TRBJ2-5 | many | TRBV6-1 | TGTGCCAGCAGTGAAGTAGATAGGCTCGCCGGGGAGACCCAGTACTTC | CASSEVDRLAGETQYF
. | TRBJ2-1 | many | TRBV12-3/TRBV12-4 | TGTGCCAGCAGTTTGTCCAGGGGCACTAACAATGAGCAGTTCTTC | CASSLSRGTNNEQFF
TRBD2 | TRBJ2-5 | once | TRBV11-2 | TGTGCCAGCAGCCCCCAGCGGGAGGGATTGGGTGAGCAGTACTTC | CASSPQREGLGEQYF
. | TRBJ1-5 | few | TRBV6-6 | TGTGCCAGCAGTGACGGGCAGGGGAGGGGGGATCAGCCCCAGCATTTT | CASSDGQGRGDQPQHF
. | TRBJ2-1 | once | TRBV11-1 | TGTGCCAACAGCTTAGTGGGTCTCTTCTCCTACAATGAGCAGTCCTTC | CANSLVGLFSYNEQSF
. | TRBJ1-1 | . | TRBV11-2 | TGTGCCAGCAGATCAGTAAGGACACCAAACACTGAAGCTTTCTTT | CASRSVRTPNTEAFF
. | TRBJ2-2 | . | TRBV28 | TGTGCCAGCAGTTTATACCCACCGAACACCTGGGAGCTGTTTTTT | CASSLYPPNTWELFF
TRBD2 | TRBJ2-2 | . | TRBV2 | TGTGCCAGCGCCGGGACTAGCGGGACTACCGGGGAGCTGTTTTTT | CASAGTSGTTGELFF
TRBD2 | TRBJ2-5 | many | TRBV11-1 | TGTGCCAGCAGCTTAGGAGCTACCTCCCTTGGCGGGAGGGAAGAGACCCAGTACTTC | CASSLGATSLGGREETQYF
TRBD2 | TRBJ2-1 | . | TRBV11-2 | TGTGCCAGCAGCCGACTAGCGGGATCGAATAAGCAGTTCTTT | CASSRLAGSNKQFF
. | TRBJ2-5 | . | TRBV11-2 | TGTGCCAGCAGCCATCTAGTGCAGCAAGAGACCCAATACTTC | CASSHLVQQETQYF
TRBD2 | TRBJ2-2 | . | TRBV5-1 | TGCGCCAGCAGCCCCGGGACTAGCGGGTGTATCATCGGGGAGCTGTTTTTT | CASSPGTSGCIIGELFF
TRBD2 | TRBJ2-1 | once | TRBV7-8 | TGTGCCAGCAGCTTAGCCGGGACTAGCCGCTCCTACAATGAGCAGCTCTTC | CASSLAGTSRSYNEQLF
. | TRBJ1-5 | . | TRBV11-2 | TGTACCAGCAACTTAAATAGCAATCAGCCCCAGCATTTT | CTSNLNSNQPQHF
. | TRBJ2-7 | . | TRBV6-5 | TGTGCCAACAGCAATACCTACGAGCAGTACTTC | CANSNTYEQYF
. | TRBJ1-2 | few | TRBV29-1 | TGCAGCGTTGAAATTCTTAACCTAGCTCAAGACTATGGCTACACCTTC | CSVEILNLAQDYGYTF
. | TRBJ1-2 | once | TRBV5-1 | TGCGCCAGCAGTCCGAATCCAAGGGGGACGAATCTTAACTATGACTACACCTTC | CASSPNPRGTNLNYDYTF
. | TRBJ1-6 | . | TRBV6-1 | TGTGCCAGCAGTGCCAGGAGTTCTAATTCACCCCTCCACTTT | CASSARSSNSPLHF